The clone carrying this T cell receptor (beta chain) has a handful of counts. Its specificity is not known. This specimen belongs to a study of cytomegalovirus exposure and HLA in healthy donors. Notes on the study in general: Among immune exposure information, only CMV serostatus was available.

Donors likely had unrecorded immune exposures despite being nominally healthy when sampled. PCR employed 60 Vbeta and 13 Jbeta primers. Assay: immunoSEQ multiplex PCR; the TCRdb copy retains only in-frame clones and omits some. The sample has some 120,000 clones, roughly 80% seen once. Germline lookup yields CDR1 MNHEY and CDR2 SVGAGI. V lost 4 bases to trimming and J lost 4 bases, with 13 bases between them. CDR3 length equals 14 residues. Material: PBMCs. The clonotype comes from a man between 18 and 29 years old in good health and CMV-seropositive. The chain carries TRBV6-5 and TRBJ1-2; D possibly corresponds to TRBD1 (5 bases). Here the CDR3 reads CASSLAGNGYGYTF. The CDR3 region has the DNA TGTGCCAGCAGTTTGGCAGGGAATGGCTATGGCTACACCTTC.